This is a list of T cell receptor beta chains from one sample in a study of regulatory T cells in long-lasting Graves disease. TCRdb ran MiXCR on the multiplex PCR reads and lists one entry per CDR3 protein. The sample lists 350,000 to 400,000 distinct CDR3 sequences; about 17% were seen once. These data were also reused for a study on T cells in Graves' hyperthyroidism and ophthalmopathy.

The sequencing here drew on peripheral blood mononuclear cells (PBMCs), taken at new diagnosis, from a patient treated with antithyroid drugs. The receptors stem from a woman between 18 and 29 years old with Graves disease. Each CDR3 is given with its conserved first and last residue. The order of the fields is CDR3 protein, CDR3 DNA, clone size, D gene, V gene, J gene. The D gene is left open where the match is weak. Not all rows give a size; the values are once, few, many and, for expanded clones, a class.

cdr3_aa: CAISTGVYEQYF
cdr3_nt: TGTGCCATCAGCACCGGTGTCTACGAGCAGTACTTC
clone_size: many
d_call: -
v_call: TRBV10-3
j_call: TRBJ2-7

cdr3_aa: CASSVGVGTGELFF
cdr3_nt: TGTGCCAGCAGCGTAGGGGTAGGCACCGGGGAGCTGTTTTTT
clone_size: -
d_call: -
v_call: TRBV9
j_call: TRBJ2-2

cdr3_aa: CASSLEPDRGRLGRGYTF
cdr3_nt: TGTGCCAGCAGCTTGGAACCGGACAGGGGGCGCCTCGGGCGTGGCTACACCTTC
clone_size: many
d_call: TRBD1
v_call: TRBV5-5
j_call: TRBJ1-2

cdr3_aa: CASSLVAGLAKNIQYF
cdr3_nt: TGTGCCAGCAGCTTGGTGGCGGGACTAGCCAAAAACATTCAGTACTTC
clone_size: many
d_call: -
v_call: TRBV5-6
j_call: TRBJ2-4

cdr3_aa: CASSPLGGRGTQYF
cdr3_nt: TGTGCCAGCAGTCCACTGGGGGGGAGGGGGACCCAGTACTTC
clone_size: many
d_call: TRBD2
v_call: TRBV28
j_call: TRBJ2-5

cdr3_aa: CASSYSTGSGEKLFF
cdr3_nt: TGTGCCAGCAGTTACTCGACCGGGAGCGGTGAAAAACTGTTTTTT
clone_size: -
d_call: -
v_call: TRBV6-2/TRBV6-3
j_call: TRBJ1-4

cdr3_aa: CASNLGTNSYGYAF
cdr3_nt: TGTGCCAGCAATTTGGGGACGAATAGTTATGGCTACGCCTTC
clone_size: -
d_call: -
v_call: TRBV12-3/TRBV12-4
j_call: TRBJ1-2

cdr3_aa: CASSLQSLPGNTIYF
cdr3_nt: TGTGCCAGCAGCTTACAGTCTCTTCCTGGAAACACCATATATTTT
clone_size: few
d_call: -
v_call: TRBV11-1
j_call: TRBJ1-3

cdr3_aa: CASSWATGFSEQFF
cdr3_nt: TGTGCCAGCAGCTGGGCTACGGGGTTTAGTGAGCAGTTCTTC
clone_size: many
d_call: -
v_call: TRBV7-2
j_call: TRBJ2-1

cdr3_aa: CASSKLGTGTDNEQFF
cdr3_nt: TGTGCCAGCAGCAAATTAGGGACAGGGACAGACAATGAGCAGTTCTTC
clone_size: many
d_call: TRBD1
v_call: TRBV7-6
j_call: TRBJ2-1

cdr3_aa: CASSLRTATTPNSNQPQHF
cdr3_nt: TGTGCCAGCAGCCTTAGGACGGCTACGACACCGAATAGCAATCAGCCCCAGCATTTT
clone_size: -
d_call: -
v_call: TRBV4-1
j_call: TRBJ1-5

cdr3_aa: CAWKFRRQINNSPLHF
cdr3_nt: TGTGCCTGGAAGTTCAGGCGGCAGATAAATAATTCACCCCTCCACTTT
clone_size: -
d_call: -
v_call: TRBV30
j_call: TRBJ1-6

cdr3_aa: CASSTRLAYEQYF
cdr3_nt: TGTGCCAGTAGTACCCGACTAGCTTACGAGCAGTACTTC
clone_size: -
d_call: TRBD2
v_call: TRBV19
j_call: TRBJ2-7

cdr3_aa: CASSLVWGQGQETQYF
cdr3_nt: TGTGCCAGCAGCTTGGTGTGGGGGCAAGGCCAAGAGACCCAGTACTTC
clone_size: few
d_call: -
v_call: TRBV5-5
j_call: TRBJ2-5

cdr3_aa: CASSFGLAGVDTQYF
cdr3_nt: TGCGCCAGCAGCTTCGGACTAGCGGGAGTAGATACGCAGTATTTT
clone_size: many
d_call: TRBD2
v_call: TRBV5-1
j_call: TRBJ2-3

cdr3_aa: CASSDPFTGGAYGEQFF
cdr3_nt: TGTGCCAGCAGCGACCCCTTTACAGGGGGCGCGTACGGTGAGCAGTTCTTC
clone_size: -
d_call: TRBD1
v_call: TRBV9
j_call: TRBJ2-1

cdr3_aa: CAWTTGIGDGYTF
cdr3_nt: TGTGCCTGGACCACAGGGATTGGGGATGGCTACACCTTC
clone_size: many
d_call: -
v_call: TRBV30
j_call: TRBJ1-2

cdr3_aa: CASSLGQENSPLHF
cdr3_nt: TGTGCCAGCAGCTTAGGGCAGGAAAATTCACCCCTCCACTTT
clone_size: -
d_call: -
v_call: TRBV11-2
j_call: TRBJ1-6

cdr3_aa: CSARGTQGYQPQHF
cdr3_nt: TGCAGTGCTAGAGGGACCCAGGGATATCAGCCCCAGCATTTT
clone_size: -
d_call: -
v_call: TRBV20-1
j_call: TRBJ1-5